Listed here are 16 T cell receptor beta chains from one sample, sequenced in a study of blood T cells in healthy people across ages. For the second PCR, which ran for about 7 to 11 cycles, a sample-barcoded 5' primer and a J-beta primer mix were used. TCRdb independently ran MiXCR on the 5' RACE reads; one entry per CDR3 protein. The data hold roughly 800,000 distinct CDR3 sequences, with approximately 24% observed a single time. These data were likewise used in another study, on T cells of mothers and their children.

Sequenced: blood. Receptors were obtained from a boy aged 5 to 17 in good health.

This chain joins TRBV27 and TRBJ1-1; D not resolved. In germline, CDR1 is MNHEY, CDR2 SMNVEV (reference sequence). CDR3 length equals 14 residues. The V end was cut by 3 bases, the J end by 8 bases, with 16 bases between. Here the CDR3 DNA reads TGTGCCAGCAGTTTTTCCCACGGCCGATCAGAAGCTTTCTTT. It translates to CASSFSHGRSEAFF.

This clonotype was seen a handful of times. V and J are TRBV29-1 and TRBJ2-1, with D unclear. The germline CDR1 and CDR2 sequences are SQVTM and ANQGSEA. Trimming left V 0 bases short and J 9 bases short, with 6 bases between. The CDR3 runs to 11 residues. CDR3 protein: CSVEEGGEQFF. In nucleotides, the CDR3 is TGCAGCGTTGAAGAAGGTGGTGAGCAGTTCTTC.

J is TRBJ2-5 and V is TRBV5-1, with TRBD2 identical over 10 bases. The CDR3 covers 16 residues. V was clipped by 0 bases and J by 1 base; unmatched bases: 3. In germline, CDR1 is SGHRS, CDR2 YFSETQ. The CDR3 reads CASSLGSGGAQETQYF. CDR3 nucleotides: TGCGCCAGCAGCTTGGGAAGCGGGGGGGCCCAAGAGACCCAGTACTTC.

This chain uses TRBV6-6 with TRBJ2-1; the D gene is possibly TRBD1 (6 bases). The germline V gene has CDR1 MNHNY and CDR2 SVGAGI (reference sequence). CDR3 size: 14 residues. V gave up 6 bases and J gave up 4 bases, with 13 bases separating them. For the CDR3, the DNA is TGTGCCAGCAGCTCCGACAGGACTTACAATGAGCAGTTCTTC. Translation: CASSSDRTYNEQFF.

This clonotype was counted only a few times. Here the CDR3 DNA reads TGTGCCAGCAGCTTAGTACGGGACAACTATGGCTACACCTTC. Residues: CASSLVRDNYGYTF. The J gene is TRBJ1-2, the V gene TRBV11-1; tentative D call: TRBD1 (5 bases). This CDR3 region has 14 residues. Germline V gives CDR1 SGHAT, CDR2 FQDESV (reference sequence). The V end lost 1 base, the J end lost 2 bases, and 8 bases lay between the germline ends. The full variable domain, its missing parts supplied by reference TRBV11-1 and TRBJ1-2, is EAEVAQSPRYKITEKSQAVAFWCDPISGHATLYWYRQILGQGPELLVQFQDESVVDDSQLPKDRFSAERLKGVDSTLKIQPAELGDSAMYLCASSLVRDNYGYTFGSGTRLTVV.

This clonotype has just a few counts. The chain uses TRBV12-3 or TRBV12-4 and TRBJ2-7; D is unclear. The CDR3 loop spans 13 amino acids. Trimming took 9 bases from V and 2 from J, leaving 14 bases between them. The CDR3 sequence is CASSLDVTYEQYF. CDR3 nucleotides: TGTGCCAGTTCTTTAGACGTAACCTACGAGCAGTACTTC.

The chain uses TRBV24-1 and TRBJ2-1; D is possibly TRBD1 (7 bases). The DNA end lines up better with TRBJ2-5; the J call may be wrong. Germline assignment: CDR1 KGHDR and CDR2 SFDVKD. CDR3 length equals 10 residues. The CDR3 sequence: CATQGGTQYF. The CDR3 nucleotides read TGTGCCACCCAGGGGGGGACCCAGTACTTC.

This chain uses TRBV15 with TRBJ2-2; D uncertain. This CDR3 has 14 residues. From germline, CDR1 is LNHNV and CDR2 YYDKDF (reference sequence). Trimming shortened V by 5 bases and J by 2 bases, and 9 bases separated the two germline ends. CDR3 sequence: CATSAMTNTGELFF. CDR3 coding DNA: TGTGCCACCAGCGCCATGACCAACACCGGGGAGCTGTTTTTT.

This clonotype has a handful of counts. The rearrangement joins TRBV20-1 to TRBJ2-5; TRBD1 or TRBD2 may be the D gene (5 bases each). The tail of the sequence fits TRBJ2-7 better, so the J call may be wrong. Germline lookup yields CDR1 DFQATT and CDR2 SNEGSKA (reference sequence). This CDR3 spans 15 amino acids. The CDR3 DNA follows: TGCAGTGCCGCCCCCGGGGCAGCCGGGAACTACGAGCAGTACTTC. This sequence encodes CSAAPGAAGNYEQYF.

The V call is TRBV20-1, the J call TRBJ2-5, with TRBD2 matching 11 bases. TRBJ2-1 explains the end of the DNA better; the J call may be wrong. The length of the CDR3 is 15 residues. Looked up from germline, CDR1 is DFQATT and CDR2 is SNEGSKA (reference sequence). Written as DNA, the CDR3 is TGCAGTGCTAGACACCTAGCGGGGGGTTCCCATGAGCAGTTCTTC. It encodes CSARHLAGGSHEQFF.

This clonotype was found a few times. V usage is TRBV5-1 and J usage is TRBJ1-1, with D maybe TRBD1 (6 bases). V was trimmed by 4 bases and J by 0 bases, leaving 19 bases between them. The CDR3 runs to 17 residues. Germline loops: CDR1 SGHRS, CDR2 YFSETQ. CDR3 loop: CASSLYTIGGMNTEAFF. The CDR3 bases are TGCGCCAGCAGCCTATACACAATAGGGGGAATGAACACTGAAGCTTTCTTT.

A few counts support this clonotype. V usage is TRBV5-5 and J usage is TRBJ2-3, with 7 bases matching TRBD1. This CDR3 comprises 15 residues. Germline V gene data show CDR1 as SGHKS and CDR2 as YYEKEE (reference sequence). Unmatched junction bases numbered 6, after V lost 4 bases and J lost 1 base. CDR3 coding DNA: TGTGCCAGCAGCCCCTGGGACAGACGCACAGATACGCAGTATTTT. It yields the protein CASSPWDRRTDTQYF.

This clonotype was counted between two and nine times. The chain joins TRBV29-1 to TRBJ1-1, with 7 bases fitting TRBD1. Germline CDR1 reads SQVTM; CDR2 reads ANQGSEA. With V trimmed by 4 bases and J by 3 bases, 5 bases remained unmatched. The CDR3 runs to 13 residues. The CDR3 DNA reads TGCAGCGTTGCAAGGCAGGGGGACACTGAAGCTTTCTTT. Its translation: CSVARQGDTEAFF.

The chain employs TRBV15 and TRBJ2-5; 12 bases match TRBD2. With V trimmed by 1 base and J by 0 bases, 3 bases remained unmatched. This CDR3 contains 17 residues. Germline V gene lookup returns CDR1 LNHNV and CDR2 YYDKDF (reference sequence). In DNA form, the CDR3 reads TGTGCCACCAGCAGAGGTTGGACTAGCGGGAACCAAGAGACCCAGTACTTC. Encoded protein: CATSRGWTSGNQETQYF.

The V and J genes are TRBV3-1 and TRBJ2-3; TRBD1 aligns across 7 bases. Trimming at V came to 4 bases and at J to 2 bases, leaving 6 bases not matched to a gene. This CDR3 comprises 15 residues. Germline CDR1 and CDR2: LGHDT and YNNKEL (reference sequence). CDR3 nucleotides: TGTGCCAGCAGCCGCCGCACAGGGGACACAGATACGCAGTATTTT. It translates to CASSRRTGDTDTQYF.

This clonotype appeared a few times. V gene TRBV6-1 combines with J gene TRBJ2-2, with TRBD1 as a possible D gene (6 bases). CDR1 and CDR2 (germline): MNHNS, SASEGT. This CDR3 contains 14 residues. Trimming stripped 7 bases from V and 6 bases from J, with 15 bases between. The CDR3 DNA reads TGTGCCAGCAATACAGGGTATTTCGCCGGGGAGCTGTTTTTT. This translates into CASNTGYFAGELFF.